These T cell receptor beta chains were read from a single sample in a study of blood T cells in healthy people across ages. TCRdb reprocessed the 5' RACE reads with MiXCR, giving one entry per CDR3 protein. The table includes about 1,500,000 distinct CDR3 sequences, 42% detected once. Sequenced input: blood. Source of these receptors: a young woman in good health. Each CDR3 is given without its conserved first and last residue. The size entry is marked missing in some rows and otherwise reads once, few, many or a size class.

CDR3: ASSLGTGVNYNEQF
length: 14
size: NA
V: TRBV28
J: TRBJ2-1

CDR3: ASSLMAGQGETEAF
length: 14
size: NA
V: TRBV5-1
J: TRBJ1-1

CDR3: SGNRGGGETQY
length: 11
size: NA
V: TRBV20-1
J: TRBJ2-5

CDR3: ASSEHRTGAYGYT
length: 13
size: NA
V: TRBV10-2
J: TRBJ1-2

CDR3: ASSFAQGRGNTEAF
length: 14
size: NA
V: TRBV12-3/TRBV12-4
J: TRBJ1-1

CDR3: ASSLNPASRQF
length: 11
size: NA
V: TRBV7-2
J: TRBJ2-1

CDR3: ASSGRDRLTDTQY
length: 13
size: few
V: TRBV9
J: TRBJ2-3

CDR3: ASSLADQPQH
length: 10
size: many
V: TRBV12-3/TRBV12-4
J: TRBJ1-5

CDR3: ASQSGLYEQY
length: 10
size: NA
V: TRBV2
J: TRBJ2-7

CDR3: ASSPVDRLAKNIQY
length: 14
size: NA
V: TRBV5-1
J: TRBJ2-4

CDR3: SVEDWTSGSRETQY
length: 14
size: NA
V: TRBV29-1
J: TRBJ2-5

CDR3: ASSLPGLKEYNEQY
length: 14
size: NA
V: TRBV27
J: TRBJ2-5

CDR3: SVEDFSGGPSSYNEQY
length: 16
size: NA
V: TRBV29-1
J: NA

CDR3: ASRQSSGNTIY
length: 11
size: NA
V: TRBV12-3/TRBV12-4
J: TRBJ1-3

CDR3: ASSRQASQETQF
length: 12
size: few
V: TRBV7-2
J: NA

CDR3: ASSQKTQNTEAF
length: 12
size: few
V: TRBV4-1
J: TRBJ1-1

CDR3: ASSSWAESGRLGAGYT
length: 16
size: few
V: TRBV21-1
J: TRBJ1-2

CDR3: ASSELSREQY
length: 10
size: NA
V: TRBV7-6
J: TRBJ2-7

CDR3: ASRTIDRVVGDTQY
length: 14
size: NA
V: TRBV2
J: TRBJ2-3

CDR3: ASSSVGTGANEQF
length: 13
size: few
V: TRBV7-2
J: TRBJ2-1

CDR3: ASSQDSPGSPYEQY
length: 14
size: NA
V: TRBV4-1
J: TRBJ2-7

CDR3: ASRRSGEGDTQY
length: 12
size: few
V: TRBV12-3/TRBV12-4
J: TRBJ2-3

CDR3: ASGTSGKQQF
length: 10
size: few
V: TRBV11-2
J: TRBJ2-1

CDR3: ASSPSWSNEQF
length: 11
size: many
V: TRBV4-2
J: TRBJ2-1

CDR3: SAREGTSSTDTQY
length: 13
size: few
V: TRBV20-1
J: TRBJ2-3

CDR3: SVVLPQETTEAF
length: 12
size: few
V: TRBV29-1
J: TRBJ1-1

CDR3: AIFHEAEQY
length: 9
size: NA
V: TRBV7-9
J: TRBJ2-7

CDR3: ASSQGTRGVPHEQY
length: 14
size: once
V: TRBV4-1
J: TRBJ2-7

CDR3: SARDSTHSGNTIY
length: 13
size: NA
V: TRBV20-1
J: TRBJ1-3

CDR3: ASSSDRGSYT
length: 10
size: NA
V: TRBV7-8
J: TRBJ1-2

CDR3: SARPWAYEQY
length: 10
size: once
V: TRBV20-1
J: TRBJ2-7

CDR3: AISAGTGPTEAF
length: 12
size: NA
V: TRBV10-3
J: TRBJ1-1

CDR3: ASSIHPKGDTQY
length: 12
size: NA
V: TRBV19
J: TRBJ2-3

CDR3: ASSGTGTVSGNTIY
length: 14
size: NA
V: TRBV5-1
J: TRBJ1-3

CDR3: ASSRLSGSSYNEQF
length: 14
size: few
V: TRBV3-1
J: TRBJ2-1

CDR3: ASSLPAGGPEQY
length: 12
size: many
V: TRBV7-2
J: TRBJ2-7

CDR3: ASGTGDYNEQF
length: 11
size: NA
V: TRBV27
J: TRBJ2-1

CDR3: AINSGANVLT
length: 10
size: NA
V: TRBV12-3/TRBV12-4
J: TRBJ2-6

CDR3: ASSEGASGKYEQY
length: 13
size: NA
V: TRBV6-1
J: NA

CDR3: ASSSPTAYGYT
length: 11
size: NA
V: TRBV28
J: TRBJ1-2

CDR3: ASSLGGANLGTEAF
length: 14
size: once
V: TRBV5-1
J: TRBJ1-1

CDR3: ASSWTGGGNQPQH
length: 13
size: NA
V: TRBV27
J: TRBJ1-5

CDR3: ASSLGPGLYQETQY
length: 14
size: NA
V: TRBV27
J: TRBJ2-5

CDR3: SVLGGTVAHYNEQF
length: 14
size: once
V: TRBV29-1
J: TRBJ2-1

CDR3: ASSPRQGLTDTQY
length: 13
size: few
V: TRBV14
J: TRBJ2-3

CDR3: ASSPPAGYNEQF
length: 12
size: NA
V: TRBV18
J: TRBJ2-1

CDR3: ASSSTLVSGTDTQY
length: 14
size: NA
V: TRBV5-6
J: TRBJ2-3

CDR3: ANGQGINNEQF
length: 11
size: once
V: TRBV2
J: TRBJ2-1

CDR3: ASSYNGTPRGANVLT
length: 15
size: few
V: TRBV6-5
J: TRBJ2-6

CDR3: ASRHDSPGKQF
length: 11
size: NA
V: TRBV10-2
J: TRBJ2-1

CDR3: ASSQGGASQINYGYT
length: 15
size: NA
V: TRBV4-1
J: TRBJ1-2